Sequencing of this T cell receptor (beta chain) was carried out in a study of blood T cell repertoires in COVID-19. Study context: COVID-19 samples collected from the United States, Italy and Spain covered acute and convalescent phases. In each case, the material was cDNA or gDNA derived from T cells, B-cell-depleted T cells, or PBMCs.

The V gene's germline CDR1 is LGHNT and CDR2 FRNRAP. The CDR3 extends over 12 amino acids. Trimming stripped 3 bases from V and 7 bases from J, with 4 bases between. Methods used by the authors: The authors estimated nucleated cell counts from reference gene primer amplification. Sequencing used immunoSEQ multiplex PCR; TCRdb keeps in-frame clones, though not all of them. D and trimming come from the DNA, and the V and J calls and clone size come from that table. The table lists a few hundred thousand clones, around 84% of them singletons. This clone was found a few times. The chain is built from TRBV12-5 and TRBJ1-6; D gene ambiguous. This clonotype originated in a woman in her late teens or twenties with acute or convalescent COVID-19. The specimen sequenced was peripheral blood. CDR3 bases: TGTGCTAGTGGTTTAGAGAATTCACCCCTCCACTTT. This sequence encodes CASGLENSPLHF.